This TCR beta chain was identified in a study of blood T cell repertoires in COVID-19. Study background: Samples came from the United States, Italy and Spain, spanning acute and convalescent COVID-19. From T cells, B-cell-depleted T cells, or PBMCs came the material, which was cDNA or gDNA.

The authors' processing: Amplification from reference gene primers served as the basis for estimated nucleated cell counts. Assay: immunoSEQ multiplex PCR; the TCRdb copy retains only in-frame clones and omits some. The V and J calls and clone size are taken from that table; D and trimming were inferred from the DNA. Of around 140,000 clones in the sample, about 77% were seen once. This CDR3 is 16 amino acids long. CDR1 is SGHAT, CDR2 FQDESV, per germline (reference sequence). With V trimmed by 4 bases and J by 7 bases, 6 bases remained unmatched. The chain employs TRBV11-1 and TRBJ2-2, with 13 bases fitting TRBD2. This TCR derives from a woman in her forties or fifties with active or convalescent COVID-19. Sequencing was carried out using peripheral blood. Here the CDR3 DNA reads TGTGCCAGCAGCTCTACTAGCGGGGGGGCCGGCGGGGAGCTGTTTTTT. It encodes CASSSTSGGAGGELFF.